The count of the clone carrying this TCR beta chain is one. Antigen specificity is unknown. Trimming removed 1 base from V and 4 bases from J, with 10 bases in between. In germline, CDR1 is LNHNV, CDR2 YYDKDF (reference sequence). The CDR3 is made up of 14 amino acids. The PCR ran on 60 Vbeta and 13 Jbeta primers. Produced via immunoSEQ multiplex PCR; TCRdb's table is partial and in-frame only. The sample shows tens of thousands of clones, over 55% of them seen only once. The record originates from a study of cytomegalovirus exposure and HLA in healthy donors. Study summary: One earlier analysis, a look at roughly 180 million T cells, found fewer than 140 million unique TCR beta sequences. Whole-study results and caveats: Sequencing likely produced, as an artifact, a cluster of highly shared sequence variants. Trimming of TCR beta V- and J-genes showed a link, identified in a later analysis, to a missense DCLRE1C variant.

Sequences were obtained from PBMCs. This clonotype was obtained from a boy between 10 and 17 years old in good health and CMV-seropositive. The chain combines TRBV15 with TRBJ1-2, with TRBD1 as a possible D gene (6 bases). CDR3 amino acids: CATSRGTVPYGYTF. The CDR3 DNA follows: TGTGCCACCAGCAGAGGGACAGTCCCCTATGGCTACACCTTC.